This T cell receptor beta chain was captured in a study of metastatic and nonmetastatic thyroid tumors. For the study at large: The authors compared repertoires across blood and tumor or nodule tissue from malignant and benign thyroid patients.

Relative to its sample, this clone is large. Its antigen remains unidentified. In the original analysis: Differences in CDR3 between clinicopathological groups were drawn on to build a classifier intended to discriminate distant-metastatic papillary thyroid cancer patients. Using MiXCR, TCRdb re-called clones from the PCR reads. It is TCRdb's table, rather than the study itself, that gives the V and J calls and clone size. The sample includes 17,000 or so clones, roughly 26% of them seen just once. Germline V gives CDR1 KGHDR, CDR2 SFDVKD. The germline V and J ends were trimmed by 2 bases and 7 bases, with 16 bases remaining between them. The CDR3 loop spans 15 amino acids. Study outcomes and limitations: Reports indicated that malignant thyroid tumors showed significantly higher TCR beta diversity than benign nodules did, in blood and tumor.

No treatment of any kind had been given to any patient before thyroid surgery. The sequenced sample was adjacent normal tissue. This chain joins TRBV24-1 and TRBJ1-2; a weak D match, TRBD1 (6 bases). This TCR was sampled from a female donor with papillary thyroid cancer or a benign thyroid nodule (not recorded which). Some clones in this sample may be carry-over from other donors' samples. CDR3 nucleotide sequence: TGTGCCACCAGTGATTCAATGGGCAGGGGAAGTGGCTACACCTTC. This gives the protein CATSDSMGRGSGYTF.